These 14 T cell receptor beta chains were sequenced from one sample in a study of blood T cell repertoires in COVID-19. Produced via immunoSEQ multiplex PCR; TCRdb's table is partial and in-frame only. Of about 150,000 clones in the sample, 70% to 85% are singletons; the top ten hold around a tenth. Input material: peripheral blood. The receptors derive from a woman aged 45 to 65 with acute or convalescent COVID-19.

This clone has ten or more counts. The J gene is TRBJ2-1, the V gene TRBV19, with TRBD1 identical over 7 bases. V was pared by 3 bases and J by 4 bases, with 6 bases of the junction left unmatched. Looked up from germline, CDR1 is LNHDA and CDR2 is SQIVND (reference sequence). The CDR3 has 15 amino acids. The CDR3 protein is CASSMSGTAYNEQFF. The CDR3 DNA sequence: TGTGCCAGTAGTATGTCCGGGACAGCTTACAATGAGCAGTTCTTC.

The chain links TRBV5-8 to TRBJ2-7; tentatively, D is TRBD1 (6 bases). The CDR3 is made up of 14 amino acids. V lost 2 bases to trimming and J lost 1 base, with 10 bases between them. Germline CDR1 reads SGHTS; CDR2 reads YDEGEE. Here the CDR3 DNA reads TGTGCCAGCAGCTTTCAACAGGGTTCCTACGAGCAGTACTTC. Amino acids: CASSFQQGSYEQYF.

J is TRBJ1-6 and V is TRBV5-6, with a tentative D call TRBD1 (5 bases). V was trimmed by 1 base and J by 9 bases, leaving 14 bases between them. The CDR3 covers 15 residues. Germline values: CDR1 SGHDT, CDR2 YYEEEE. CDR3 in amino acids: CASSLIGRVRSPLHF. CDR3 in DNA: TGTGCCAGCAGCTTGATCGGCAGGGTTCGTTCACCCCTCCACTTT. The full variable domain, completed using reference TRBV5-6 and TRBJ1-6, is DAGVTQSPTHLIKTRGQQVTLRCSPKSGHDTVSWYQQALGQGPQFIFQYYEEEERQRGNFPDRFSGHQFPNYSSELNVNALLLGDSALYLCASSLIGRVRSPLHFGNGTRLTVT.

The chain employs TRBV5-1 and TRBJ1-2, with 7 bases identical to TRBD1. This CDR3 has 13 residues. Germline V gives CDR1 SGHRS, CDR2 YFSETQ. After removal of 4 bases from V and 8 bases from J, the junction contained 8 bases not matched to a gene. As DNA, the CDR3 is TGCGCCAGCAGCCCCAATGGGGACAGAGGCTACACCTTC. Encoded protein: CASSPNGDRGYTF. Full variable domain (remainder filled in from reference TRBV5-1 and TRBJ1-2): KAGVTQTPRYLIKTRGQQVTLSCSPISGHRSVSWYQQTPGQGLQFLFEYFSETQRNKGNFPGRFSGRQFSNSRSEMNVSTLELGDSALYLCASSPNGDRGYTFGSGTRLTVV.

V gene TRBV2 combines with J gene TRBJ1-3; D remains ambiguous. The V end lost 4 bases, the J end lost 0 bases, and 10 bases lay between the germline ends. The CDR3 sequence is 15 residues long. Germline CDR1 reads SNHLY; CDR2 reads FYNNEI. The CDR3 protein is CASSGRAFSGNTIYF. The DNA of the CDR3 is TGTGCCAGCAGTGGGCGGGCCTTCTCTGGAAACACCATATATTTT.

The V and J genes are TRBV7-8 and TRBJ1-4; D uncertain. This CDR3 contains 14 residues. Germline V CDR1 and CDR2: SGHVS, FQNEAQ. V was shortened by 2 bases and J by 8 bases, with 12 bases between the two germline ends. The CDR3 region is CASSLTGPGEKLFF. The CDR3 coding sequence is TGTGCCAGCAGCTTAACCGGGCCGGGGGAAAAACTGTTTTTT. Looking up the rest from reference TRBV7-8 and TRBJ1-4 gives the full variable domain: GAGVSQSPRYKVAKRGQDVALRCDPISGHVSLFWYQQALGQGPEFLTYFQNEAQLDKSGLPSDRFFAERPEGSVSTLKIQRTQQEDSAVYLCASSLTGPGEKLFFGSGTQLSVL.

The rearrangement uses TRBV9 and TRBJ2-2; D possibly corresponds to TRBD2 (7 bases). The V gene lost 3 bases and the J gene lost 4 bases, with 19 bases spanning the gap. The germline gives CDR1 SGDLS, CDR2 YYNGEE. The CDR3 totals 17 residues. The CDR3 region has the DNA TGTGCCAGCAGCGACAACCCAGCCGGGGGGCCCACCGGGGAGCTGTTTTTT. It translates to CASSDNPAGGPTGELFF.

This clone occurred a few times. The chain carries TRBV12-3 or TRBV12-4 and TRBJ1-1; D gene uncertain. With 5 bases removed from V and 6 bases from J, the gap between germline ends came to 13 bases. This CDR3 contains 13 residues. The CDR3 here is CASSPQIKPEAFF. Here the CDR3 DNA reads TGTGCCAGCAGTCCCCAGATTAAACCTGAAGCTTTCTTT.

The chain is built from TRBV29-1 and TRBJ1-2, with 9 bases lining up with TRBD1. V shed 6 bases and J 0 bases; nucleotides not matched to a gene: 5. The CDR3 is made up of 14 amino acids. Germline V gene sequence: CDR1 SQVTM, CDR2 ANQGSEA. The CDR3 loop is CSVAGTGTNYGYTF. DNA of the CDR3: TGCAGCGTAGCCGGGACAGGGACTAACTATGGCTACACCTTC.

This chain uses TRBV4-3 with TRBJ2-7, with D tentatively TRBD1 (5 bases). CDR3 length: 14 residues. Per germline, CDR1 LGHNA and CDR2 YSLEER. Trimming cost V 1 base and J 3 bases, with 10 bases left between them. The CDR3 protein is CASSQAQGFYEQYF. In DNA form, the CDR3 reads TGCGCCAGCAGCCAAGCTCAGGGTTTCTACGAGCAGTACTTC.

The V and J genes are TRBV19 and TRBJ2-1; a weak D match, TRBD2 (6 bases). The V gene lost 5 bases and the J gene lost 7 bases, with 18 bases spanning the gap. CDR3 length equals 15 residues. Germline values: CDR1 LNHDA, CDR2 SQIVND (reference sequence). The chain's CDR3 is CASSVGGAQANEQFF. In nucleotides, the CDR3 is TGTGCCAGTAGTGTCGGGGGAGCCCAAGCGAATGAGCAGTTCTTC.

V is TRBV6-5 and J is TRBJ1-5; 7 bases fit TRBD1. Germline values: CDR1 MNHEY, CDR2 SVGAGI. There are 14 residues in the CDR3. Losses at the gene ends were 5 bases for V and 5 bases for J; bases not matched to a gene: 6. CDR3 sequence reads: CASSRQGGDQPQHF. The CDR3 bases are TGTGCCAGCAGTAGACAGGGCGGCGATCAGCCCCAGCATTTT.

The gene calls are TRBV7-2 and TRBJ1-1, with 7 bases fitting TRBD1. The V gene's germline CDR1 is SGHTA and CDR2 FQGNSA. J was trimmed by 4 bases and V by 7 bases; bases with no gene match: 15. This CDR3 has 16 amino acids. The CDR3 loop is CASIDDRDKFSTEAFF. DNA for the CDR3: TGTGCCAGCATCGACGACAGGGATAAGTTCAGCACTGAAGCTTTCTTT.

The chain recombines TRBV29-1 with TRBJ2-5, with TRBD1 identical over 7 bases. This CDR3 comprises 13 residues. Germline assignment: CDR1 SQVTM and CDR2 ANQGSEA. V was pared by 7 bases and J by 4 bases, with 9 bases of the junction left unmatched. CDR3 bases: TGCAGCGCAGGGACAGCTACCAGAGAGACCCAGTACTTC. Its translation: CSAGTATRETQYF.